The 17 T cell receptor beta chains given below trace back to one sample, sequenced in a study of beta chain features in type 1 diabetes (dated by TCRdb to 2017 to 2018). The library was built by means of the immunoSEQ multiplex PCR assay. The entire isolated RNA was reverse transcribed using the High Capacity cDNA Reverse Transcription Kit, and thus expressed TCRB transcripts were sequenced. The clones in this table, taken by TCRdb from immuneACCESS, are in-frame only. Not every clone is retained; where verified, under half of the shortfall comes from an unresolved V gene, and the cause of the rest is unknown. The sample has 900,000 or so clones on record, roughly a sixth of them singletons. The ten top clones hold 0.02% to 0.025% of the sample. Sequenced material: naive CD4+ T cells from blood. The cell subset or site label of this sample denotes: true naive CD4+ T cells. The origin of the receptors is a woman between 18 and 29 years old in good health.

The CDR3 DNA reads TGTGCCAGTAGATTCTGGGGCATGCGGGATCAGCCCCAGCATTTT. The encoded protein is CASRFWGMRDQPQHF. The rearrangement uses TRBV19 and TRBJ1-5, with D tentatively TRBD1 (5 bases). The germline CDR1 and CDR2 sequences are LNHDA and SQIVND (reference sequence). The CDR3 totals 15 residues. Trimming pared 6 bases from V and 5 bases from J, leaving 17 bases between.

This clone has just a few counts. The chain combines TRBV4-3 with TRBJ1-4, with 8 bases lining up with TRBD1. CDR1 is LGHNA and CDR2 is YSLEER in the germline V gene. The CDR3 totals 17 residues. J was trimmed by 11 bases and V by 2 bases; bases with no gene match: 16. The CDR3 reads CASSQLGQGPLHGKLFF. The CDR3 bases are TGCGCCAGCAGCCAACTCGGACAGGGACCCCTCCATGGGAAACTGTTTTTT.

The chain uses TRBV7-2 and TRBJ1-1; 7 nucleotides match TRBD1. The CDR3 extends over 14 amino acids. CDR1 is SGHTA and CDR2 is FQGNSA in the germline V gene. The J segment lost 2 bases and the V segment lost 6 bases, leaving 6 bases of the junction unmatched. This CDR3 reads CASRPGQLNTEAFF. In DNA form, the CDR3 reads TGTGCCAGCAGACCGGGACAGCTAAACACTGAAGCTTTCTTT.

CDR3 in DNA: TGTGCCAGCAGCATTGGAGCGGGACCCGGGGGTGCGAACACCGGGGAGCTGTTTTTT. This codes for CASSIGAGPGGANTGELFF. The V gene is TRBV5-4, the J gene TRBJ2-2, with 7 positions matching TRBD2. Germline V CDR1 and CDR2: SGHNT, YYREEE (reference sequence). The CDR3 has 19 amino acids. The V segment lost 4 bases and the J segment 0 bases; nucleotides outside the gene matches: 15.

This rearrangement joins TRBV18 to TRBJ2-7, with TRBD1 matching over 7 bases. J gave up 3 bases and V 2 bases, and 4 bases lay outside the gene matches. The CDR3 has 14 residues. Germline values: CDR1 KGHSH, CDR2 LQKENI. The CDR3 nucleotides read TGTGCCAGCTCACCAAACAGGGGAAACTACGAGCAGTACTTC. Amino acids: CASSPNRGNYEQYF.

This clone turned up a few times. J is TRBJ2-7 and V is TRBV20-1; D unclear. CDR1 is DFQATT, CDR2 SNEGSKA, per germline (reference sequence). Trimming left V 5 bases short and J 4 bases short, with 9 bases between. There are 11 residues in the CDR3. The CDR3 coding sequence is TGCAGTGCTGTAATTCGGTACGAGCAGTACTTC. It encodes CSAVIRYEQYF.

The rearrangement uses TRBV19 and TRBJ2-1, with no clear D. Germline loops: CDR1 LNHDA, CDR2 SQIVND (reference sequence). Trimming pared 5 bases from V and 8 bases from J, leaving 16 bases between. This CDR3 contains 14 residues. CDR3 coding DNA: TGTGCCAGTAGTCCGGAACCCCAGGCCCATGAGCAGTTCTTC. Translating it yields CASSPEPQAHEQFF.

The chain carries TRBV9 and TRBJ2-7, with 9 bases lining up with TRBD2. CDR1 is SGDLS and CDR2 is YYNGEE in the germline V gene. V lost 0 bases to trimming and J lost 2 bases; unmatched junction nucleotides: 6. The CDR3 length is 16 residues. CDR3 bases: TGTGCCAGCAGCGTAGCCGCTAGCGGGACAGCCTACGAGCAGTACTTC. It encodes CASSVAASGTAYEQYF.

The chain combines TRBV6-6 with TRBJ2-3; no clear D gene. CDR1 is MNHNY and CDR2 is SVGAGI in the germline V gene (reference sequence). Trimming stripped 4 bases from V and 1 base from J, with 6 bases between. The CDR3 covers 13 residues. The CDR3 protein is CASSLAGTDTQYF. The CDR3 DNA reads TGTGCCAGCAGTTTGGCGGGCACAGATACGCAGTATTTT.

This clone showed up just a few times. The chain recombines TRBV19 with TRBJ2-7; 7 bases agree with TRBD1. In germline, CDR1 is LNHDA, CDR2 SQIVND (reference sequence). The trim removed 5 bases at V and 2 bases at J, leaving 12 bases unmatched. CDR3 length: 16 amino acids. The CDR3 loop is CASSFTPGQRAYEQYF. CDR3 nucleotides: TGTGCCAGTAGTTTCACTCCGGGACAGCGAGCCTACGAGCAGTACTTC.

This sequence joins TRBV14 and TRBJ1-2, with D unresolved. The V end was cut by 4 bases, the J end by 3 bases, with 24 bases between. CDR3 length: 18 residues. CDR1 and CDR2 (germline): SGHDN, FVKESK. In DNA form, the CDR3 reads TGTGCCAGCAGCCCCCTCTCCTTCACGCGAGGGATTGACTATGGCTACACCTTC. Its translation: CASSPLSFTRGIDYGYTF.

This clone appeared a few times. The rearrangement uses TRBV6-5 and TRBJ2-7; perhaps TRBD2 as D (7 bases). The CDR3 consists of 12 residues. The V end lost 6 bases, the J end lost 2 bases, and 8 bases lay between the germline ends. Germline CDR1 is MNHEY and CDR2 is SVGAGI. CDR3 nucleotide sequence: TGTGCCAGCAGCGGGGGGCCCTACGAGCAGTACTTC. This translates into CASSGGPYEQYF.

J is TRBJ2-7 and V is TRBV2; 12 bases agree with TRBD2. The CDR3 extends over 14 amino acids. V lost 8 bases, J lost 3 bases, and 5 bases stayed unmatched. Per germline, CDR1 SNHLY and CDR2 FYNNEI. Written as DNA, the CDR3 is TGTGCCAGCGCCGGACTAGCGGGAATCTACGAGCAGTACTTC. It codes for CASAGLAGIYEQYF.

This chain joins TRBV29-1 and TRBJ2-7; maybe TRBD1 (6 bases). In germline, CDR1 is SQVTM, CDR2 ANQGSEA. Deletions cut 4 bases from V and 4 bases from J, with 17 bases between. The CDR3 extends over 14 amino acids. The CDR3 DNA reads TGCAGCGTTGCAAACCAGGGGTTAGTATACGAGCAGTACTTC. Translating it yields CSVANQGLVYEQYF.

The rearrangement links TRBV11-2 to TRBJ2-7, with D possibly being TRBD1 (6 bases). The length of the CDR3 is 12 residues. V dropped 4 bases and J dropped 3 bases, with 7 bases sitting between them. Germline CDR1 and CDR2: SGHAT and FQNNGV. Written as DNA, the CDR3 is TGTGCCAGCAGCTCGGACAGCTACGAGCAGTACTTC. Its protein is CASSSDSYEQYF.

The chain is built from TRBV11-1 and TRBJ2-1, with TRBD2 identical over 9 bases. The CDR3 is 13 amino acids. V lost 4 bases to trimming and J lost 7 bases; unmatched junction nucleotides: 2. From germline, CDR1 is SGHAT and CDR2 FQDESV (reference sequence). CDR3 in amino acids: CASSSGLANEQFF. The CDR3 DNA reads TGTGCCAGCAGCTCGGGACTAGCTAATGAGCAGTTCTTC.

This clone was picked up a small number of times. The chain recombines TRBV4-2 with TRBJ1-2; 7 bases agree with TRBD1. This CDR3 has 13 amino acids. Germline CDR1 and CDR2: LGHNA and YNFKEQ. Trimming at V came to 4 bases and at J to 6 bases, leaving 5 bases not matched to a gene. As DNA, the CDR3 is TGTGCCAGCAGCCGTGACAGGGCTGATGGCTACACCTTC. It specifies CASSRDRADGYTF.